A single sample gave rise to the 26 T cell receptor beta chains below, sequenced in a study of blood T cell repertoires in COVID-19. The repertoire was sequenced with immunoSEQ multiplex PCR; TCRdb's copy has only in-frame clones and lacks some. The sample includes about 200,000 clones, around 86% of them seen just once. The sequencing input was peripheral blood. Receptors were obtained from a man older than 75 with acute or convalescent COVID-19.

This rearrangement joins TRBV6-1 to TRBJ2-5, with TRBD2 matching over 10 bases. The V gene's germline CDR1 is MNHNS and CDR2 SASEGT. V lost 3 bases and J lost 3; bases outside the gene matches: 4. The CDR3 is made up of 15 amino acids. CDR3 loop: CASSDPGLAKETQYF. As DNA, the CDR3 is TGTGCCAGCAGTGATCCGGGACTAGCGAAAGAGACCCAGTACTTC.

The chain has TRBV2 and TRBJ2-1, with a weak D call TRBD2 (6 bases). The germline V gene has CDR1 SNHLY and CDR2 FYNNEI. Trimming took 9 bases from V and 4 from J, leaving 19 bases between them. The CDR3 runs 15 residues. CDR3: CASRSDSSEYNEQFF. CDR3 sequence (DNA): TGTGCCAGTAGATCAGACTCTAGCGAGTACAATGAGCAGTTCTTC.

Here the CDR3 DNA reads TGTGCCAGCAGTCAACAGGGGACCGGCGGCTACACCTTC. Its protein is CASSQQGTGGYTF. This chain connects TRBV27 to TRBJ1-2; TRBD1 aligns across 7 bases. The CDR3 consists of 13 residues. Germline V lookup: CDR1 MNHEY, CDR2 SMNVEV (reference sequence). V shed 5 bases and J 8 bases; nucleotides not matched to a gene: 8.

The J gene is TRBJ2-3, the V gene TRBV7-9, with D perhaps matching TRBD2 (5 bases). V gave up 6 bases and J gave up 0 bases, with 13 bases separating them. Germline V gives CDR1 SEHNR, CDR2 FQNEAQ (reference sequence). The CDR3 has 15 amino acids. For the CDR3, the DNA is TGTGCCAGCAGACCACTAGTGCGGAGCACAGATACGCAGTATTTT. This sequence encodes CASRPLVRSTDTQYF.

The chain is built from TRBV19 and TRBJ2-7; 7 bases fit TRBD2. The CDR3 runs 13 residues. Germline values: CDR1 LNHDA, CDR2 SQIVND (reference sequence). With V trimmed by 8 bases and J by 1 base, 5 bases remained unmatched. This CDR3 reads CASRSGASYEQYF. For the CDR3, the DNA is TGTGCCAGTCGAAGCGGGGCGTCCTACGAGCAGTACTTC.

V usage is TRBV18 and J usage is TRBJ2-2, with TRBD1 matching over 11 bases. Germline trimming cut 3 bases from V and 7 bases from J; bases unmatched to any gene: 1. The CDR3 extends over 14 amino acids. Germline lookup yields CDR1 KGHSH and CDR2 LQKENI. In DNA, the CDR3 is TGTGCCAGCTCACCGGGACAGGGGGTCGGGGAGCTGTTTTTT. Its protein is CASSPGQGVGELFF. Together with reference TRBV18 and TRBJ2-2, the CDR3 gives the full variable domain: NAGVMQNPRHLVRRRGQEARLRCSPMKGHSHVYWYRQLPEEGLKFMVYLQKENIIDESGMPKERFSAEFPKEGPSILRIQQVVRGDSAAYFCASSPGQGVGELFFGEGSRLTVL.

The genes are TRBV28 and TRBJ2-7; the match to TRBD2 covers 10 bases. With 6 bases clipped from V and 4 bases from J, the junction kept 12 bases outside the gene matches. The CDR3 covers 16 residues. Looked up from germline, CDR1 is MDHEN and CDR2 is SYDVKM. The CDR3 reads CASSKGLASAKYEQYF. The CDR3 nucleotides read TGTGCCAGCAGCAAGGGACTAGCGTCAGCAAAGTACGAGCAGTACTTC.

The V call is TRBV10-3, the J call TRBJ1-1; maybe TRBD1 (5 bases). Germline CDR1 is ENHRY and CDR2 is SYGVKD. CDR3 length: 14 residues. Trimming cost V 6 bases and J 3 bases, with 14 bases left between them. The CDR3 bases are TGTGCCATCAGCGAGGGCCCGGGGGACACTGAAGCTTTCTTT. It translates to CAISEGPGDTEAFF.

The chain has TRBV4-1 and TRBJ2-5; TRBD2 aligns across 12 bases. After removal of 0 bases from V and 5 bases from J, the junction contained 4 bases not matched to a gene. CDR3 length: 16 amino acids. Germline V CDR1 and CDR2: MGHRA, YSYEKL. This chain's CDR3 is CASSQDPTSGSETQYF. CDR3 DNA sequence: TGCGCCAGCAGCCAAGATCCGACTAGCGGGAGTGAGACCCAGTACTTC.

The chain joins TRBV6-4 to TRBJ1-2; TRBD1 is a possible D gene (6 bases). Between the trimmed V and J ends, which lost 2 bases and 8 bases, there was a span of 9 bases. Germline V gene sequence: CDR1 MRHNA, CDR2 SNTAGT. This CDR3 spans 12 amino acids. Written as DNA, the CDR3 is TGTGCCAGCAGTGACCCCGGACAGGGCTACACCTTC. Protein sequence: CASSDPGQGYTF.

The chain recombines TRBV24-1 with TRBJ2-3; possible D gene TRBD2, 5 bases. This CDR3 spans 15 amino acids. Trimming cost V 4 bases and J 3 bases, with 13 bases left between them. Germline V CDR1 and CDR2: KGHDR, SFDVKD. This CDR3 is CATSESSSGTDTQYF. CDR3 coding DNA: TGTGCCACCAGTGAAAGCAGCTCGGGGACAGATACGCAGTATTTT.

The CDR3 protein is CASSLSTLNTEAFF. DNA for the CDR3: TGCGCCAGCAGCTTGTCCACTCTGAACACTGAAGCTTTCTTT. The chain uses TRBV5-1 and TRBJ1-1; D unclear. Looked up from germline, CDR1 is SGHRS and CDR2 is YFSETQ. V lost 1 base and J 0 bases, leaving 7 bases between the germline ends. This CDR3 is 14 amino acids long.

V gene TRBV2 combines with J gene TRBJ1-5; tentatively, D is TRBD1 (5 bases). Germline loops: CDR1 SNHLY, CDR2 FYNNEI. The CDR3 has 14 amino acids. V was clipped by 4 bases and J by 5 bases, with 12 bases between them. Written as DNA, the CDR3 is TGTGCCAGCAGTGCTCAGGGAGGGTATCAGCCCCAGCATTTT. Translation gives CASSAQGGYQPQHF.

As concerns this clone: The sample has other DNA sequences that encode this CDR3 too. The genes are TRBV24-1 and TRBJ2-1; 14 nucleotides agree with TRBD2. Trimming took 0 bases from V and 8 from J; bases not matched to a gene: 2. CDR1 KGHDR and CDR2 SFDVKD come from the germline V gene. The length of the CDR3 is 16 residues. In DNA, the CDR3 is TGTGCCACCAGTGATTTGGGGACTAGCGGGGGCTATGAGCAGTTCTTC. This codes for CATSDLGTSGGYEQFF.

The chain employs TRBV7-8 and TRBJ2-7; TRBD1 aligns across 8 bases. With V trimmed by 5 bases and J by 3 bases, 12 bases remained unmatched. The CDR3 consists of 16 residues. Germline V gives CDR1 SGHVS, CDR2 FQNEAQ. The CDR3 reads CASSPQVRTGLYEQYF. CDR3 nucleotide sequence: TGTGCCAGCAGCCCCCAGGTACGGACAGGGCTCTACGAGCAGTACTTC. The variable domain in full, with the rest retrieved from reference TRBV7-8 and TRBJ2-7, is GAGVSQSPRYKVAKRGQDVALRCDPISGHVSLFWYQQALGQGPEFLTYFQNEAQLDKSGLPSDRFFAERPEGSVSTLKIQRTQQEDSAVYLCASSPQVRTGLYEQYFGPGTRLTVT.

This clone is a singleton in its sample. CDR3 sequence reads: CASSPGGVGRGDTQYF. DNA for the CDR3: TGTGCCAGCAGCCCCGGAGGGGTTGGGCGGGGAGATACGCAGTATTTT. The rearrangement uses TRBV7-3 and TRBJ2-3, with D tentatively TRBD2 (6 bases). The germline V gene has CDR1 SGHTA and CDR2 FQGTGA. Trimming shortened V by 5 bases and J by 5 bases, and 20 bases separated the two germline ends. The CDR3 contains 16 residues.

This clone has only one observation. This chain uses TRBV3-1 (or the pseudogene TRBV3-2) with TRBJ2-2, with 7 nucleotides matching TRBD2. The trim removed 1 base at V and 4 bases at J, leaving 3 bases unmatched. The CDR3 is 15 amino acids. In germline, CDR1 is LGHDT, CDR2 YNNKEL (reference sequence). This CDR3 reads CASSQGAGPTGELFF. Written as DNA, the CDR3 is TGTGCCAGCAGCCAAGGAGCGGGACCCACCGGGGAGCTGTTTTTT.

This rearrangement joins TRBV5-1 to TRBJ1-5; 8 positions agree with TRBD1. Germline-derived CDR1 and CDR2 are SGHRS and YFSETQ. V was pared by 4 bases and J by 5 bases, with 2 bases of the junction left unmatched. The CDR3 spans 13 residues. In DNA form, the CDR3 reads TGCGCCAGCAGCCCGACAGGGGATCAGCCCCAGCATTTT. It is translated as CASSPTGDQPQHF.

The chain carries TRBV2 and TRBJ2-1; tentatively, D is TRBD2 (5 bases). The CDR3 loop spans 14 amino acids. V was cut by 9 bases and J by 0 bases, with 12 bases left in between. Germline V gene lookup returns CDR1 SNHLY and CDR2 FYNNEI. CDR3 nucleotide sequence: TGTGCCAGGCAGGACTGGGGCTCCTACAATGAGCAGTTCTTC. Its protein is CARQDWGSYNEQFF.

This clone was observed a single time. This chain joins TRBV27 and TRBJ2-3; TRBD2 agrees at 11 bases. J gave up 2 bases and V 10 bases, and 8 bases lay outside the gene matches. Germline-derived CDR1 and CDR2 are MNHEY and SMNVEV (reference sequence). There are 15 residues in the CDR3. Here the CDR3 reads CATKGLAAPTDTQYF. The CDR3 coding sequence is TGTGCCACCAAGGGACTAGCGGCCCCCACAGATACGCAGTATTTT.

This clone was seen once. The V call is TRBV10-3, the J call TRBJ2-7; 8 nucleotides match TRBD1. J was trimmed by 0 bases and V by 2 bases; bases with no gene match: 6. This CDR3 contains 16 residues. Germline V gene sequence: CDR1 ENHRY, CDR2 SYGVKD. CDR3 region: CAISERGQASSYEQYF. CDR3 nucleotide sequence: TGTGCCATCAGTGAGAGGGGACAGGCGAGCTCCTACGAGCAGTACTTC.

This chain connects TRBV6-2 or TRBV6-3 to TRBJ1-5, with unresolved D. The germline gives CDR1 MNHEY, CDR2 SVGEGT. V lost 4 bases and J 7 bases, leaving 8 bases between the germline ends. The CDR3 sequence is 12 residues long. The CDR3: CASSFGDQPQHF. CDR3 sequence (DNA): TGTGCCAGCAGTTTCGGAGACCAGCCCCAGCATTTT.

V and J are TRBV24-1 and TRBJ2-3; 7 bases are shared with TRBD2. V shed 1 base and J 2 bases; nucleotides not matched to a gene: 2. Germline V gene lookup returns CDR1 KGHDR and CDR2 SFDVKD. The CDR3 is made up of 15 amino acids. The CDR3 sequence is CATSDFREDTDTQYF. In DNA, the CDR3 is TGTGCCACCAGTGATTTTCGGGAGGACACAGATACGCAGTATTTT.

CDR3 region: CASSYGGSSPLHF. The CDR3 DNA reads TGTGCCAGCAGTTACGGTGGGAGTTCACCCCTCCACTTT. V usage is TRBV6-5 and J usage is TRBJ1-6; no definite D call. Trimming cost V 2 bases and J 9 bases, with 8 bases left between them. The CDR3 runs 13 residues. Germline loops: CDR1 MNHEY, CDR2 SVGAGI.

CDR3 amino acids: CASSPLPGTYEQYV. The CDR3 DNA follows: TGTGCCAGCTCACCATTACCAGGGACCTACGAGCAGTACGTC. This sequence joins TRBV18 and TRBJ2-7; D may be TRBD1 (5 bases). CDR1 and CDR2 (germline): KGHSH, LQKENI. Trimming took 2 bases from V and 2 from J, leaving 10 bases between them. The CDR3 has 14 residues.

The V gene is TRBV7-9, the J gene TRBJ2-7; D is perhaps TRBD1 (5 bases). The CDR3 totals 13 residues. CDR1 is SEHNR and CDR2 is FQNEAQ in the germline V gene (reference sequence). V was shortened by 4 bases and J by 6 bases, with 13 bases between the two germline ends. CDR3 sequence reads: CASSSAGFVEQYF. Here the CDR3 DNA reads TGTGCCAGCAGCTCCGCAGGGTTCGTCGAGCAGTACTTC.